This TCR beta chain was identified in a study of CD8+ T cells in alopecia areata. Across the study: Those treated were given oral tofacitinib at 5 to 10 mg twice daily. The study, taken as a whole, reports: Mouse data revealed clearer TCR sharing than patient data did, a gap possibly tied to HLA. A single nonresponder leaves the baseline CD8+ expansion link to response uncertain.

CDR3 length: 12 residues. Trimming took off 5 bases at V and 7 bases at J, with 12 bases between the two ends. The germline CDR1 and CDR2 sequences are SGHDT and YYEEEE. Sequencing templates came from extracted RNA that was reverse transcribed into cDNA. Libraries were prepared by immunoSEQ multiplex PCR; TCRdb keeps only in-frame clonotypes and omits some of them. This sample has approximately 150,000 clones; about 54% occur once, and the top ten carry approximately 16%. This clone was detected a few times. Its antigen is unidentified. Treatment indicated: oral pan-JAK inhibitor, 5-10 mg twice daily. The starting material was CD4+ T cells sorted from blood, obtained between weeks 55 and 70, from a patient treated with tofacitinib. V is TRBV5-6 and J is TRBJ2-5; D is ambiguous. The source of this sequence is a human donor with alopecia areata. The CDR3 here is CASSLPLATQYF. The CDR3 DNA reads as TGTGCCAGCAGTTTGCCCCTGGCGACCCAGTACTTC.